Each of the 3 T cell receptor beta chains below was sequenced from the same sample in a study of PD-1 blockade in classical Hodgkin lymphoma (dated by TCRdb to the early 2020s). The time point label on this specimen signifies: newly diagnosed, previously untreated cHL patient sample. A Miltenyi CD4+ T cell isolation kit was used for magnetic negative selection to purify CD4+ T cells from thawed PBMCs. The library was generated by the immunoSEQ multiplex PCR assay. TCRdb retrieved this table from immuneACCESS and kept in-frame rearrangements only. Not all clones are present; in checked studies, unresolved V genes account for under half, and no reason is known for the remainder. The sample has around 32,000 clones on record, around 89% of them singletons. The top ten clones comprise 0.95% to 1.5% of the sample. The sequenced sample was CD4+ T cells from blood. All receptors derive from a human donor with classical Hodgkin lymphoma.

V is TRBV29-1 and J is TRBJ2-1; 8 bases fit TRBD2. The V and J ends lost 3 bases and 9 bases, in that order; junction bases with no gene match: 10. The germline V gene has CDR1 SQVTM and CDR2 ANQGSEA. The CDR3 totals 14 residues. Here the CDR3 reads CSVDSGSSSGEQFF. The DNA of the CDR3 is TGCAGCGTTGACAGCGGGAGCTCTTCAGGTGAGCAGTTCTTC.

This clone was found a few times. The rearrangement joins TRBV6-5 to TRBJ1-2, with 8 nucleotides matching TRBD1. In germline, CDR1 is MNHEY, CDR2 SVGAGI. The trim removed 2 bases at V and 6 bases at J, leaving 2 bases unmatched. The CDR3 totals 13 residues. As DNA, the CDR3 is TGTGCCAGCAGTTACCTGACAGGGGATGGCTACACCTTC. The encoded protein is CASSYLTGDGYTF.

The chain couples TRBV2 to TRBJ2-4, with 8 bases matching TRBD1. Unmatched junction bases numbered 10, after V lost 4 bases and J lost 2 bases. Looked up from germline, CDR1 is SNHLY and CDR2 is FYNNEI. The CDR3 is 17 residues long. The CDR3: CASSVGRGRVTKNIQYF. The CDR3, as DNA: TGTGCCAGCAGTGTCGGCAGGGGGCGCGTAACCAAAAACATTCAGTACTTC.